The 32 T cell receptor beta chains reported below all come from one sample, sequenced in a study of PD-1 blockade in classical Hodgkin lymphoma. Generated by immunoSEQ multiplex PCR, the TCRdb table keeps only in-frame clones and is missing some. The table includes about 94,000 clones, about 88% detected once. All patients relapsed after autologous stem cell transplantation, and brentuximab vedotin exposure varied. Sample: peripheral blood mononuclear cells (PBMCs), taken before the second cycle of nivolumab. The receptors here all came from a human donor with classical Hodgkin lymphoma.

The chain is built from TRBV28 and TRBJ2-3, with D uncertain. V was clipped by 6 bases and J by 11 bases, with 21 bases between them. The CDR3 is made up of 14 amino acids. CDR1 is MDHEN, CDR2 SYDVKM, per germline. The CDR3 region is CASSSYSNGPKQYF. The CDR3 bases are TGTGCCAGCAGCAGCTACTCTAACGGACCAAAGCAGTATTTT.

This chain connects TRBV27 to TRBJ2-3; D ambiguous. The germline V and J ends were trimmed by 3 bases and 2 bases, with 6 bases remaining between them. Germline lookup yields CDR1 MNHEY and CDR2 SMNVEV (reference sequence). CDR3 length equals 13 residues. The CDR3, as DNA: TGTGCCAGCAGTTTCAAGAACACAGATACGCAGTATTTT. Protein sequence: CASSFKNTDTQYF.

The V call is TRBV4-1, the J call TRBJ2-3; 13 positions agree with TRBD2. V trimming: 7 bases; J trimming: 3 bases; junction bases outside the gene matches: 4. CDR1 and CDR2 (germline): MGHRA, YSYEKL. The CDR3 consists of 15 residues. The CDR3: CASTTSGRWTDTQYF. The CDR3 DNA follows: TGCGCCAGCACGACTAGCGGGAGGTGGACAGATACGCAGTATTTT.

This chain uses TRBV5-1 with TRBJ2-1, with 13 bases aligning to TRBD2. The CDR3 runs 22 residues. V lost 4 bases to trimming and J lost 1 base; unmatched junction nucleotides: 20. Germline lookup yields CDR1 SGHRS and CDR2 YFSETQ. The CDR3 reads CASSHPGLAGNPLEPSYNEQFF. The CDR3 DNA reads TGCGCCAGCAGCCATCCGGGACTAGCGGGAAACCCACTCGAACCGTCCTACAATGAGCAGTTCTTC.

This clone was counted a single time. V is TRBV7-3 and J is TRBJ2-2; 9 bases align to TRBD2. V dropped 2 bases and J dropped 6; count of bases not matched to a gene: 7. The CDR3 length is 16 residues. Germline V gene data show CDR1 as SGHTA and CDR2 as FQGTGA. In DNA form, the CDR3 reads TGTGCCAGCAGCTTACGTAGCGGGAGCGTTGCCGGGGAGCTGTTTTTT. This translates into CASSLRSGSVAGELFF.

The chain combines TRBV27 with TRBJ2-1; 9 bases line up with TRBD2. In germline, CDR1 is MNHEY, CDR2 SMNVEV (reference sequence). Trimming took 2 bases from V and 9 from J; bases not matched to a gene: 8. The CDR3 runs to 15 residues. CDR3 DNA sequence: TGTGCCAGCAGTTTAGGGTCTAGCGGGGAAGGTGAGCAGTTCTTC. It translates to CASSLGSSGEGEQFF.

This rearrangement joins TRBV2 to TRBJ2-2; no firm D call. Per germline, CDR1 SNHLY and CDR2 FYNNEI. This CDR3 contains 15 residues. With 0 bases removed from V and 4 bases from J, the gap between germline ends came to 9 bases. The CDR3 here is CASSEAVDFTGELFF. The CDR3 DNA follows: TGTGCCAGCAGTGAAGCAGTAGATTTCACCGGGGAGCTGTTTTTT.

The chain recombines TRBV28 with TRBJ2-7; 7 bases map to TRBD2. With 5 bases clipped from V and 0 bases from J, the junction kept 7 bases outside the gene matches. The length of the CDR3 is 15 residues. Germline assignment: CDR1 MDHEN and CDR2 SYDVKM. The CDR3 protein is CASSDSSGFSYEQYF. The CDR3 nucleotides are TGTGCCAGCAGTGACTCTAGCGGATTCTCCTACGAGCAGTACTTC.

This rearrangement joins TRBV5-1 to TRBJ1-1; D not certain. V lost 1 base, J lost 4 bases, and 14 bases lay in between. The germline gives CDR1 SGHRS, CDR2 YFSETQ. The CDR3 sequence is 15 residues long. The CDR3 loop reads CASSLKLEKSTEAFF. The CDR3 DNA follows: TGCGCCAGCAGCTTGAAGTTAGAAAAGAGCACTGAAGCTTTCTTT. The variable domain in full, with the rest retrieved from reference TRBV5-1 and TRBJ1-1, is KAGVTQTPRYLIKTRGQQVTLSCSPISGHRSVSWYQQTPGQGLQFLFEYFSETQRNKGNFPGRFSGRQFSNSRSEMNVSTLELGDSALYLCASSLKLEKSTEAFFGQGTRLTVV.

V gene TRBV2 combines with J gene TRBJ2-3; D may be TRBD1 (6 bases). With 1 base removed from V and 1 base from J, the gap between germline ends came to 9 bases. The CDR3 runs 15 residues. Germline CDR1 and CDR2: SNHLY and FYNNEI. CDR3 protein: CASSEEWTGTDTQYF. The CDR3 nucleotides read TGTGCCAGCAGTGAAGAATGGACAGGCACAGATACGCAGTATTTT.

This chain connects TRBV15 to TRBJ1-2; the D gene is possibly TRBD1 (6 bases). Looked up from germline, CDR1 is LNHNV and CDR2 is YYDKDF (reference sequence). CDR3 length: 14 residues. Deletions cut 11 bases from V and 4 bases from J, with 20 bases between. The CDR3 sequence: CAEPGHSVLYGYTF. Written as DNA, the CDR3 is TGTGCCGAACCGGGACATTCGGTTCTCTATGGCTACACCTTC.

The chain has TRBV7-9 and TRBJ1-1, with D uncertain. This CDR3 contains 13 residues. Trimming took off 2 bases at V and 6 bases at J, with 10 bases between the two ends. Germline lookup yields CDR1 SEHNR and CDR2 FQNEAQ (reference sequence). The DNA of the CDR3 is TGTGCCAGCAGCTTACAGGATGACCCTGAAGCTTTCTTT. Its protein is CASSLQDDPEAFF.

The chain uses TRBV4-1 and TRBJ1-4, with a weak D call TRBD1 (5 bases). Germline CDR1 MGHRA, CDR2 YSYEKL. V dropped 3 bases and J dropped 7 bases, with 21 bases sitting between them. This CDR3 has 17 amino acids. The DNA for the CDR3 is TGCGCCAGCAGCCATCGCGCCCCGGGGCTAAGCAGTGAAAAACTGTTTTTT. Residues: CASSHRAPGLSSEKLFF.

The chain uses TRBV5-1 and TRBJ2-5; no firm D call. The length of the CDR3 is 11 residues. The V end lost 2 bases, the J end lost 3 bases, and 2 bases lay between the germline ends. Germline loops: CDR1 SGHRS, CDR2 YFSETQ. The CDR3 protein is CASSLEETQYF. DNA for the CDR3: TGCGCCAGCAGCTTAGAAGAGACCCAGTACTTC.

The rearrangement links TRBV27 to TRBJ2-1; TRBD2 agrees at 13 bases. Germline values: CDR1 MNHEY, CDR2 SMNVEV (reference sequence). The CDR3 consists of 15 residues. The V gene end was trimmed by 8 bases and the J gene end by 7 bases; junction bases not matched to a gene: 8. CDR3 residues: CASGDGTSGENEQFF. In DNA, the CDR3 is TGTGCCAGCGGGGACGGGACTAGCGGGGAAAATGAGCAGTTCTTC.

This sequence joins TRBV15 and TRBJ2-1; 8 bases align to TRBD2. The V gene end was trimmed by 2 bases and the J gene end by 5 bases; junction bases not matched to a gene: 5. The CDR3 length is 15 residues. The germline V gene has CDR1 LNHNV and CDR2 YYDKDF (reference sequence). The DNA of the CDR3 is TGTGCCACCAGCAGAAGCGGGAGTATCAACAATGAGCAGTTCTTC. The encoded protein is CATSRSGSINNEQFF.

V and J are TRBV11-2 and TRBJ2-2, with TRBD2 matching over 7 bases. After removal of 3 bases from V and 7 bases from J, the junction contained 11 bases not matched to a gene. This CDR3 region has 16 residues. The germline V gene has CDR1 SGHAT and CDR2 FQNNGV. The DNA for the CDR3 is TGTGCCAGCAGCTTCGTTATGGCGGGAGAGGACGGGGAGCTGTTTTTT. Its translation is CASSFVMAGEDGELFF.

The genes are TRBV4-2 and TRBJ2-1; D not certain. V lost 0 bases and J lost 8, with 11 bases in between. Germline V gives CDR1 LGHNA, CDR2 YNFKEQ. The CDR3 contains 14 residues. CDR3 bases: TGTGCCAGCAGCCAAGATTCGTCTCGGGATGAGCAGTTCTTC. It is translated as CASSQDSSRDEQFF.

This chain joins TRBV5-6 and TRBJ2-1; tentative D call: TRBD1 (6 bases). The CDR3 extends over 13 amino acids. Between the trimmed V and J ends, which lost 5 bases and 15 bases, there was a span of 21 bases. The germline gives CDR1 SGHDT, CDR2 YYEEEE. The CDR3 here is CASRNSPSGDPFF. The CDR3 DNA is TGTGCCAGCAGAAATAGCCCGTCAGGGGACCCGTTCTTC.

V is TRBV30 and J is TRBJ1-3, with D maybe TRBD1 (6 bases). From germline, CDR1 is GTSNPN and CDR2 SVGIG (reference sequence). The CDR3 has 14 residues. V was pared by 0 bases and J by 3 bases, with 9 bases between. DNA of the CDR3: TGTGCCTGGAGTGTACAGGGTTTTGGAAACACCATATATTTT. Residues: CAWSVQGFGNTIYF.

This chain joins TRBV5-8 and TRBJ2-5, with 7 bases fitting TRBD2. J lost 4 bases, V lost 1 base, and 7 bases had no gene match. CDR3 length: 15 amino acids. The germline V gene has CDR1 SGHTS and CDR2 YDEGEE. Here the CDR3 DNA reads TGTGCCAGCAGCTTGATTCTAGCGGAGTCAGAGACCCAGTACTTC. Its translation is CASSLILAESETQYF.

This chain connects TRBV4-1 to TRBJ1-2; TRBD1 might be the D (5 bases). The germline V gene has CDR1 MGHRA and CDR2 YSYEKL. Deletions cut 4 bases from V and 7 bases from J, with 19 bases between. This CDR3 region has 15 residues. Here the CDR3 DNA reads TGCGCCAGCAGCCCCCTTGGAGGGGTCCGACCTGGCTACACCTTC. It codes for CASSPLGGVRPGYTF.

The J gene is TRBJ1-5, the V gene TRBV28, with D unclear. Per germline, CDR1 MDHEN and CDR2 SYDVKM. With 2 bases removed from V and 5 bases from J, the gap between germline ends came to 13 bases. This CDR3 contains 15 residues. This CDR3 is CASSLVEGLDQPQHF. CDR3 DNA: TGTGCCAGCAGTTTAGTAGAGGGTTTGGATCAGCCCCAGCATTTT.

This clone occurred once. The CDR3 sequence is CASSQAEDRGDGEQFF. CDR3 coding DNA: TGTGCCAGCAGCCAAGCTGAGGACAGGGGGGACGGTGAGCAGTTCTTC. This chain connects TRBV4-2 to TRBJ2-1, with 10 positions matching TRBD1. CDR1 and CDR2 (germline): LGHNA, YNFKEQ. V gave up 1 base and J gave up 9 bases; unmatched junction bases: 9. CDR3 length: 16 amino acids.

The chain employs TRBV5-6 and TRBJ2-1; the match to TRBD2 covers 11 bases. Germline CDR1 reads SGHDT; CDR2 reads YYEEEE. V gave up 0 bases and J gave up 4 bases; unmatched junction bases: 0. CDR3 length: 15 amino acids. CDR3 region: CASSLGTSGYNEQFF. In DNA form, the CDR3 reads TGTGCCAGCAGCTTGGGGACTAGCGGGTACAATGAGCAGTTCTTC.

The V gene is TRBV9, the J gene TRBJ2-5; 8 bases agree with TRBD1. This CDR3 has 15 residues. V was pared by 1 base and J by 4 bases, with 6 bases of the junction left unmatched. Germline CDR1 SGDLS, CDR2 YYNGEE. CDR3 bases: TGTGCCAGCAGCGTAACAGGGGGAATTGGAGAGACCCAGTACTTC. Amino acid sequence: CASSVTGGIGETQYF. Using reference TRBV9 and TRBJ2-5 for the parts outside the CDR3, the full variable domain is DSGVTQTPKHLITATGQRVTLRCSPRSGDLSVYWYQQSLDQGLQFLIQYYNGEERAKGNILERFSAQQFPDLHSELNLSSLELGDSALYFCASSVTGGIGETQYFGPGTRLLVL.

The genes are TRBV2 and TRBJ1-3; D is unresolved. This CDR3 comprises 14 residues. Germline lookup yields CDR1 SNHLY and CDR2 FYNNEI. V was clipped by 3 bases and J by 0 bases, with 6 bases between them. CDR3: CASSEASSGNTIYF. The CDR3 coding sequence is TGTGCCAGCAGTGAGGCCAGCTCTGGAAACACCATATATTTT.

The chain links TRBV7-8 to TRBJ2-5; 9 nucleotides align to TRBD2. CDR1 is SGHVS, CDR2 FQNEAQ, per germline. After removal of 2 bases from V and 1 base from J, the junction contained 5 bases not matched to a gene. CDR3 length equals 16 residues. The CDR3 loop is CASSLILAGRQETQYF. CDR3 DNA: TGTGCCAGCAGCTTAATCCTAGCGGGGCGCCAAGAGACCCAGTACTTC.

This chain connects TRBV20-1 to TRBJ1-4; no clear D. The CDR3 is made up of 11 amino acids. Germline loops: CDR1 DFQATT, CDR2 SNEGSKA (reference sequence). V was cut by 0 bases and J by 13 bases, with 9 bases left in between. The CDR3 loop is CSAREVGRLFF. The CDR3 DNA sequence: TGCAGTGCTAGAGAAGTGGGGAGACTGTTTTTT.

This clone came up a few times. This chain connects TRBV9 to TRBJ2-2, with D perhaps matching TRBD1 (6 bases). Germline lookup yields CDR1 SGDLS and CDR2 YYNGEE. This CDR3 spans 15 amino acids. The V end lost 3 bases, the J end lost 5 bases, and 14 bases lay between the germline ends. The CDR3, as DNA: TGTGCCAGCAGCGCAAACAGGGCCTTGACCGGGGAGCTGTTTTTT. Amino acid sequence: CASSANRALTGELFF.

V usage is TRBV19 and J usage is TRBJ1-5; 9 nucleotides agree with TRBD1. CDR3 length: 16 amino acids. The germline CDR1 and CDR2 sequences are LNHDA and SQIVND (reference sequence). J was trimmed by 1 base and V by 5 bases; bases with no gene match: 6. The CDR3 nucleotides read TGTGCCAGTAGTCCGGACAGGGGTGGGAGCAATCAGCCCCAGCATTTT. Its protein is CASSPDRGGSNQPQHF. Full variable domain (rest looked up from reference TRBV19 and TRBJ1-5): DGGITQSPKYLFRKEGQNVTLSCEQNLNHDAMYWYRQDPGQGLRLIYYSQIVNDFQKGDIAEGYSVSREKKESFPLTVTSAQKNPTAFYLCASSPDRGGSNQPQHFGDGTRLSIL.

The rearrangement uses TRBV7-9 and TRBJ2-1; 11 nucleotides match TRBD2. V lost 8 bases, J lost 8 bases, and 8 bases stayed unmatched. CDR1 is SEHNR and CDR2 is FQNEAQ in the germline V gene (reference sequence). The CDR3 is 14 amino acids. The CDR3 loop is CASGVAGGTDEQFF. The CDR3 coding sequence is TGTGCCAGCGGGGTAGCGGGAGGGACCGATGAGCAGTTCTTC. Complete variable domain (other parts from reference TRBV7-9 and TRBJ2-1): DTGVSQNPRHKITKRGQNVTFRCDPISEHNRLYWYRQTLGQGPEFLTYFQNEAQLEKSRLLSDRFSAERPKGSFSTLEIQRTEQGDSAMYLCASGVAGGTDEQFFGPGTRLTVL.